Presented here are 15 T cell receptor beta chains from one specimen sequenced in a study of beta chain features in type 1 diabetes (dated by TCRdb to the late 2010s). The receptor library was made with the immunoSEQ multiplex PCR assay. The entire isolated RNA was reverse transcribed using the High Capacity cDNA Reverse Transcription Kit, and thus expressed TCRB transcripts were sequenced. This immuneACCESS table, as held by TCRdb, lists in-frame sequences with V and J called but not all clones. Of the missing ones, under half trace to an unresolved V gene in checked studies; the others have no known cause. The sample yields 600,000 or so clones; roughly 13% were counted once. Of the sample, 0.035% to 0.045% is held by the ten largest clones. These TCRs' antigens remain unknown. Here is what the overall study found, with its caveats: Type 1 diabetes patients showed a moderate but significant shortening of TCRB CDR3 length in all four CD4+ subsets.

Sequencing used naive CD4+ T cells from blood. Explained via the paper, the cell subset or site label denotes: true naive CD4+ T cells. The receptors here all came from a man between 18 and 29 years old with type 1 diabetes.

This clone was seen just once. The chain is built from TRBV7-2 and TRBJ1-1; no reliable D call. With 1 base removed from V and 4 bases from J, the gap between germline ends came to 16 bases. Germline-derived CDR1 and CDR2 are SGHTA and FQGNSA. CDR3 size: 16 residues. The CDR3 region is CASSLGDLRKITEAFF. The CDR3, as DNA: TGTGCCAGCAGCTTAGGGGATCTTCGGAAGATCACTGAAGCTTTCTTT.

This clone showed up just a few times. The chain combines TRBV30 with TRBJ1-2, with 10 bases matching TRBD1. CDR1 is GTSNPN and CDR2 is SVGIG in the germline V gene (reference sequence). V lost 5 bases to trimming and J lost 7 bases; unmatched junction nucleotides: 7. The CDR3 contains 13 residues. The CDR3 nucleotides are TGTGCCTGGGGGAGACAGGGGGCTTTTGGCTACACCTTC. The encoded protein is CAWGRQGAFGYTF.

Only a few counts were recorded for this clone. The chain carries TRBV29-1 and TRBJ1-3; D unresolved. With 3 bases removed from V and 3 bases from J, the gap between germline ends came to 12 bases. Germline CDR1 reads SQVTM; CDR2 reads ANQGSEA. This CDR3 contains 14 residues. The CDR3 loop is CSVEPWAGGNTIYF. For the CDR3, the DNA is TGCAGCGTTGAGCCCTGGGCTGGTGGAAACACCATATATTTT.

The rearrangement links TRBV4-2 to TRBJ2-1; TRBD2 aligns across 8 bases. Germline CDR1 is LGHNA and CDR2 is YNFKEQ. V lost 4 bases and J lost 7; bases outside the gene matches: 15. The CDR3 spans 17 residues. This CDR3 is CASSPLLAGLGGNEQFF. The CDR3 DNA sequence: TGTGCCAGCAGCCCGCTTTTAGCGGGATTGGGGGGAAATGAGCAGTTCTTC.

In the case of this clone: The sample carries other DNA sequences with the same CDR3. The V call is TRBV30, the J call TRBJ2-1; 8 bases line up with TRBD2. V shed 8 bases, J shed 5 bases, and the junction held 20 bases outside the gene matches. The germline V gene encodes CDR1 GTSNPN and CDR2 SVGIG (reference sequence). The CDR3 covers 17 residues. CDR3 in amino acids: CARRRAAGDYLHNEQFF. CDR3 nucleotides: TGTGCCCGACGGCGGGCAGCGGGGGACTACCTTCACAATGAGCAGTTCTTC.

This clone was detected only once. This sequence joins TRBV7-9 and TRBJ2-1, with 9 bases fitting TRBD2. Germline loops: CDR1 SEHNR, CDR2 FQNEAQ (reference sequence). J gave up 3 bases and V 4 bases, and 7 bases lay outside the gene matches. The length of the CDR3 is 16 residues. The CDR3 loop is CASSSIAGAVYNEQFF. For the CDR3, the DNA is TGTGCCAGCAGCTCAATAGCGGGAGCAGTCTACAATGAGCAGTTCTTC.

This chain joins TRBV20-1 and TRBJ2-7, with D unresolved. Trimming cost V 3 bases and J 3 bases, with 6 bases left between them. The CDR3 totals 11 residues. Germline CDR1 reads DFQATT; CDR2 reads SNEGSKA (reference sequence). DNA for the CDR3: TGCAGTGCTAGTCCTTTCTACGAGCAGTACTTC. Translated, it gives CSASPFYEQYF.

The chain links TRBV7-2 to TRBJ2-5; tentatively, D is TRBD1 or TRBD2 (5 bases each). The CDR3 consists of 14 residues. Germline V gene sequence: CDR1 SGHTA, CDR2 FQGNSA. V lost 5 bases, J lost 1 base, and 11 bases lay in between. Here the CDR3 reads CASSVYGTQETQYF. CDR3 nucleotide sequence: TGTGCCAGCAGCGTCTACGGGACCCAAGAGACCCAGTACTTC.

This chain joins TRBV5-1 and TRBJ2-5; D unclear. V lost 4 bases and J lost 0, with 1 base in between. The CDR3 contains 11 residues. Germline-derived CDR1 and CDR2 are SGHRS and YFSETQ. CDR3 bases: TGCGCCAGCAGCGACCAAGAGACCCAGTACTTC. Its translation is CASSDQETQYF.

The rearrangement uses TRBV30 and TRBJ2-5; D is possibly TRBD2 (7 bases). CDR1 GTSNPN and CDR2 SVGIG come from the germline V gene (reference sequence). CDR3 length equals 17 residues. Trimming removed 2 bases at V and 0 bases at J, with 19 bases between. The CDR3 sequence: CAWSPGGHSLYQETQYF. CDR3 nucleotides: TGTGCCTGGAGTCCGGGGGGACACAGCCTGTACCAAGAGACCCAGTACTTC.

The chain combines TRBV5-4 with TRBJ2-5; 8 bases match TRBD2. Looked up from germline, CDR1 is SGHNT and CDR2 is YYREEE (reference sequence). This CDR3 is built from 18 residues. The trim removed 0 bases at V and 5 bases at J, leaving 15 bases unmatched. This CDR3 is CASSLGAVESGSGETQYF. CDR3 DNA: TGTGCCAGCAGCTTGGGGGCTGTAGAGAGCGGGAGTGGGGAGACCCAGTACTTC.

Comment on this clone: Other nucleotide sequences from this sample produce the same CDR3. V and J are TRBV5-1 and TRBJ1-2; D remains ambiguous. Germline V lookup: CDR1 SGHRS, CDR2 YFSETQ. The CDR3 length is 11 residues. V lost 7 bases to trimming and J lost 2 bases, with 6 bases between them. CDR3 protein: CASGENYGYTF. In DNA form, the CDR3 reads TGCGCCAGCGGGGAGAACTATGGCTACACCTTC.

This clone was seen a few times. A read error may account for a junction end that differs from germline. The chain employs TRBV9 and TRBJ2-3; no clear D. CDR3 size: 8 residues. Germline assignment: CDR1 SGDLS and CDR2 YYNGEE. The CDR3, as DNA: TGTGCCAGCACTCGGCCGGATTTT. Protein sequence: CASTRPDF.

This clone was counted only a few times. This specimen includes other DNA sequences encoding the same CDR3. This chain joins TRBV18 and TRBJ1-1; D gene uncertain. The CDR3 sequence is 12 residues long. Germline assignment: CDR1 KGHSH and CDR2 LQKENI. V was cut by 6 bases and J by 1 base, with 6 bases left in between. The CDR3 is CASSPGNTEAFF. In nucleotides, the CDR3 is TGTGCCAGCTCGCCCGGGAACACTGAAGCTTTCTTT.

On this clone: At the DNA level, this CDR3 is encoded by other sequences in the same sample as well. The V call is TRBV7-6, the J call TRBJ2-5; D gene uncertain. Per germline, CDR1 SGHVS and CDR2 FNYEAQ. The CDR3 loop spans 12 amino acids. Trimming took off 2 bases at V and 4 bases at J, with 5 bases between the two ends. The CDR3 is CASSLRGETQYF. Written as DNA, the CDR3 is TGTGCCAGCAGCTTACGAGGAGAGACCCAGTACTTC.